The next 25 T cell receptor beta chains were all read from a single sample in a study of blood T cell repertoires in COVID-19. The repertoire was sequenced with immunoSEQ multiplex PCR; TCRdb's copy has only in-frame clones and lacks some. The sample records about 190,000 clones, approximately 90% being singletons. The specimen sequenced was peripheral blood. The receptors derive from a man under 40 with acute or convalescent COVID-19.

This clone was counted between two and nine times. The V and J genes are TRBV20-1 and TRBJ1-1; a weak D match, TRBD1 (6 bases). The CDR3 covers 15 residues. The germline CDR1 and CDR2 sequences are DFQATT and SNEGSKA (reference sequence). The V and J ends lost 3 bases and 0 bases respectively, with 14 bases between them. This CDR3 reads CSASRGGQLNTEAFF. The CDR3 DNA sequence: TGCAGTGCTAGTAGGGGGGGGCAGCTGAACACTGAAGCTTTCTTT.

The V and J genes are TRBV7-9 and TRBJ2-7; 11 positions match TRBD2. This CDR3 is 14 amino acids long. Germline V gives CDR1 SEHNR, CDR2 FQNEAQ (reference sequence). The V and J ends lost 7 bases and 3 bases, in that order; junction bases with no gene match: 5. DNA for the CDR3: TGTGCCAGCACCCCAACTAGCGGGGGCTACGAGCAGTACTTC. This translates into CASTPTSGGYEQYF.

The genes are TRBV4-2 and TRBJ1-2; no clear D gene. CDR3 length: 13 residues. V lost 0 bases and J 6 bases, leaving 8 bases between the germline ends. Germline lookup yields CDR1 LGHNA and CDR2 YNFKEQ. The DNA of the CDR3 is TGTGCCAGCAGCCAAGATGGACTTGATGGCTACACCTTC. Protein sequence: CASSQDGLDGYTF.

The chain combines TRBV7-9 with TRBJ1-1; 7 bases fit TRBD1. Trimming removed 2 bases from V and 2 bases from J; junction bases left unmatched: 5. The CDR3 is 15 amino acids. Germline lookup yields CDR1 SEHNR and CDR2 FQNEAQ (reference sequence). CDR3 in DNA: TGTGCCAGCAGCTTAACCGGGACAGTAAACACTGAAGCTTTCTTT. This encodes CASSLTGTVNTEAFF.

The J gene is TRBJ2-7, the V gene TRBV12-3 or TRBV12-4, with a possible D match to TRBD2 (5 bases). The CDR3 consists of 13 residues. V was pared by 6 bases and J by 6 bases, with 15 bases between. Written as DNA, the CDR3 is TGTGCCAGCAGACTGTCGCCGGCGGGCGAGCAGTACTTC. Translation: CASRLSPAGEQYF.

This sequence joins TRBV5-1 and TRBJ1-1, with D perhaps TRBD1 (5 bases). V lost 4 bases and J lost 3, with 13 bases in between. Per germline, CDR1 SGHRS and CDR2 YFSETQ. The CDR3 is made up of 14 amino acids. The CDR3 DNA sequence: TGCGCCAGCAGCGGGGGGAGGGTGGACACTGAAGCTTTCTTT. It encodes CASSGGRVDTEAFF.

The DNA for the CDR3 is TGTGCCAGCAGTTTATACGCCAGCGGGGATACGCAGTATTTT. Translating gives CASSLYASGDTQYF. The rearrangement joins TRBV28 to TRBJ2-3; the D gene is possibly TRBD2 (6 bases). This CDR3 comprises 14 residues. Germline CDR1 and CDR2: MDHEN and SYDVKM. The V end lost 1 base, the J end lost 6 bases, and 11 bases lay between the germline ends.

The chain is built from TRBV28 and TRBJ2-2; 8 bases are shared with TRBD2. The CDR3 consists of 14 residues. Germline V gene lookup returns CDR1 MDHEN and CDR2 SYDVKM. The V and J ends lost 7 bases and 4 bases, in that order; junction bases with no gene match: 5. CDR3 protein: CASIIAGFTGELFF. In nucleotides, the CDR3 is TGTGCCAGCATTATAGCGGGATTCACCGGGGAGCTGTTTTTT.

J is TRBJ2-1 and V is TRBV3-1 (or the pseudogene TRBV3-2); D gene unclear. V was shortened by 4 bases and J by 5 bases, with 9 bases between the two germline ends. Germline V CDR1 and CDR2: LGHDT, YNNKEL (reference sequence). CDR3 length equals 13 residues. The CDR3 protein is CASSRTGNNEQFF. CDR3 in DNA: TGTGCCAGCAGCCGAACTGGTAACAATGAGCAGTTCTTC.

This chain links TRBV7-2 with TRBJ2-1, with D maybe TRBD2 (6 bases). Germline V gene sequence: CDR1 SGHTA, CDR2 FQGNSA. V was pared by 3 bases and J by 4 bases, with 13 bases between. This CDR3 is built from 15 residues. CDR3 in DNA: TGTGCCAGCAGCTTGGGACTCAATACTTACAATGAGCAGTTCTTC. Amino acids: CASSLGLNTYNEQFF.

The rearrangement links TRBV6-5 to TRBJ1-1; TRBD1 is a possible D gene (6 bases). V was clipped by 11 bases and J by 2 bases, with 12 bases between them. CDR3 length equals 12 residues. Germline CDR1 MNHEY, CDR2 SVGAGI. CDR3 coding DNA: TGTGCCGCCGTAGGGGGTAACACTGAAGCTTTCTTT. It codes for CAAVGGNTEAFF.

This chain links TRBV27 with TRBJ2-1, with 14 bases aligning to TRBD2. Per germline, CDR1 MNHEY and CDR2 SMNVEV (reference sequence). The V and J ends lost 5 bases and 3 bases, in that order; junction bases with no gene match: 6. The CDR3 is made up of 17 amino acids. CDR3 nucleotide sequence: TGTGCCAGCAGTCCCCGGACTAGCGGGAGGTTCTACAATGAGCAGTTCTTC. It specifies CASSPRTSGRFYNEQFF.

The rearrangement uses TRBV11-3 and TRBJ2-1; no clear D gene. V was shortened by 4 bases and J by 7 bases, with 11 bases between the two germline ends. CDR1 SGHNT and CDR2 YENEEA come from the germline V gene. There are 13 residues in the CDR3. CDR3 region: CASSSSPLNEQFF. The DNA for the CDR3 is TGTGCCAGCAGCTCCTCTCCTCTGAATGAGCAGTTCTTC.

This chain uses TRBV7-8 with TRBJ2-2, with D unresolved. The CDR3 sequence is 12 residues long. V dropped 6 bases and J dropped 6 bases, with 8 bases sitting between them. Germline V CDR1 and CDR2: SGHVS, FQNEAQ. For the CDR3, the DNA is TGTGCCAGCAGTATTTCCGCCGGGGAGCTGTTTTTT. This encodes CASSISAGELFF.

This chain uses TRBV2 with TRBJ1-1; D might be TRBD1 (5 bases). With 4 bases removed from V and 4 bases from J, the gap between germline ends came to 13 bases. This CDR3 spans 14 amino acids. The germline V gene encodes CDR1 SNHLY and CDR2 FYNNEI. The CDR3 sequence: CASSGGGAVTEAFF. DNA of the CDR3: TGTGCCAGCAGTGGGGGCGGGGCTGTCACTGAAGCTTTCTTT. Complete variable domain (other parts from reference TRBV2 and TRBJ1-1): EPEVTQTPSHQVTQMGQEVILRCVPISNHLYFYWYRQILGQKVEFLVSFYNNEISEKSEIFDDQFSVERPDGSNFTLKIRSTKLEDSAMYFCASSGGGAVTEAFFGQGTRLTVV.

The chain employs TRBV7-6 and TRBJ1-3; TRBD1 agrees at 7 bases. Germline values: CDR1 SGHVS, CDR2 FNYEAQ. V gave up 5 bases and J gave up 0 bases; unmatched junction bases: 10. The CDR3 extends over 17 amino acids. CDR3 coding DNA: TGTGCCAGCAGCCGCGGGACAGCGGCCCTCTCTGGAAACACCATATATTTT. This translates into CASSRGTAALSGNTIYF.

This sequence joins TRBV11-2 and TRBJ2-1; the match to TRBD2 covers 12 bases. V lost 6 bases to trimming and J lost 10 bases; unmatched junction nucleotides: 7. Germline V gene sequence: CDR1 SGHAT, CDR2 FQNNGV. This CDR3 is built from 14 residues. CDR3 protein: CASRFGLAGMEQFF. CDR3 DNA sequence: TGTGCCAGCAGATTTGGACTAGCGGGAATGGAGCAGTTCTTC.

The chain recombines TRBV30 with TRBJ1-5; maybe TRBD1 (6 bases). V lost 5 bases and J 1 base, leaving 15 bases between the germline ends. CDR1 is GTSNPN, CDR2 SVGIG, per germline (reference sequence). This CDR3 spans 15 amino acids. The DNA for the CDR3 is TGTGCCTGGGGGAAGGGGGATCTAAGCAATCAGCCCCAGCATTTT. As protein: CAWGKGDLSNQPQHF.

V and J are TRBV6-1 and TRBJ2-3, with 11 nucleotides matching TRBD2. The V gene's germline CDR1 is MNHNS and CDR2 SASEGT. The CDR3 contains 16 residues. Trimming removed 3 bases from V and 4 bases from J; junction bases left unmatched: 6. CDR3 coding DNA: TGTGCCAGCAGTGAGCTTAGCGGGAGGGCCGCAGATACGCAGTATTTT. Translation gives CASSELSGRAADTQYF.

This clone appeared once. The chain carries TRBV19 and TRBJ2-7; D perhaps matches TRBD2 (6 bases). CDR1 and CDR2 from the germline V gene are LNHDA and SQIVND (reference sequence). This CDR3 spans 14 amino acids. Trimming cost V 4 bases and J 3 bases, with 13 bases left between them. CDR3 amino acids: CASSRREVGYEQYF. The CDR3 DNA reads as TGTGCCAGTAGTAGGCGGGAAGTCGGCTACGAGCAGTACTTC.

This chain connects TRBV7-8 to TRBJ1-2, with D uncertain. This CDR3 has 14 amino acids. Germline V gene data show CDR1 as SGHVS and CDR2 as FQNEAQ. With 5 bases removed from V and 4 bases from J, the gap between germline ends came to 14 bases. The CDR3 region is CASSQAGSVYGYTF. CDR3 DNA sequence: TGTGCCAGCAGCCAGGCCGGGAGTGTCTATGGCTACACCTTC.

This chain joins TRBV29-1 and TRBJ1-3; TRBD1 matches 7 bases. This CDR3 has 13 amino acids. V trimming: 4 bases; J trimming: 4 bases; junction bases outside the gene matches: 4. Looked up from germline, CDR1 is SQVTM and CDR2 is ANQGSEA. This CDR3 reads CSVGQGVGNTIYF. CDR3 DNA: TGCAGCGTTGGCCAGGGGGTAGGAAACACCATATATTTT. Full variable domain (outside the CDR3, taken from reference TRBV29-1 and TRBJ1-3): SAVISQKPSRDICQRGTSLTIQCQVDSQVTMMFWYRQQPGQSLTLIATANQGSEATYESGFVIDKFPISRPNLTFSTLTVSNMSPEDSSIYLCSVGQGVGNTIYFGEGSWLTVV.

The chain has TRBV5-8 and TRBJ2-5, with 7 bases lining up with TRBD1. Looked up from germline, CDR1 is SGHTS and CDR2 is YDEGEE. Trimming took 4 bases from V and 1 from J; bases not matched to a gene: 7. The CDR3 is 15 amino acids. CDR3 DNA: TGTGCCAGCAGCACCCTCGGGACAGCCCAAGAGACCCAGTACTTC. Its translation is CASSTLGTAQETQYF.

The chain has TRBV11-3 and TRBJ1-2; 9 nucleotides align to TRBD1. CDR1 and CDR2 (germline): SGHNT, YENEEA. This CDR3 spans 19 amino acids. Trimming cost V 5 bases and J 8 bases; bases outside gene matches: 24. Here the CDR3 DNA reads TGTGCCAGCAGCCCGGGATGCGGGACAGGGAAAAGAAAAGGGTGCGGCTACACCTTC. Its protein is CASSPGCGTGKRKGCGYTF.

V is TRBV28 and J is TRBJ1-2; D not resolved. The CDR3 is 13 residues long. CDR1 and CDR2 (germline): MDHEN, SYDVKM. Trimming pared 6 bases from V and 4 bases from J, leaving 12 bases between. Here the CDR3 DNA reads TGTGCCAGCAGGCGGGCGGCTGGCTATGGCTACACCTTC. Its translation is CASRRAAGYGYTF.